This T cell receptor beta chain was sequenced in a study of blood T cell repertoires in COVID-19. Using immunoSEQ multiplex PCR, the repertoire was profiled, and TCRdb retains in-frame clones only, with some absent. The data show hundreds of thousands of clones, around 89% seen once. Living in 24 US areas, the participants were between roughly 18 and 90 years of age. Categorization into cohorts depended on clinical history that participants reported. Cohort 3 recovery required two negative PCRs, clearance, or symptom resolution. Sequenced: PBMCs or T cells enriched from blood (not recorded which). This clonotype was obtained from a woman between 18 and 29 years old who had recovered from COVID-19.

The CDR3, as DNA: TGTGCCAGCAGTTACATTGCGGACAGCTCCTACGAGCAGTACTTC. Amino acid sequence: CASSYIADSSYEQYF. V usage is TRBV6-2 or TRBV6-3 and J usage is TRBJ2-7; a weak D match, TRBD1 (6 bases). The CDR3 is made up of 15 amino acids. The V end lost 2 bases, the J end lost 0 bases, and 11 bases lay between the germline ends. CDR1 and CDR2 from the germline V gene are MNHEY and SVGEGT.